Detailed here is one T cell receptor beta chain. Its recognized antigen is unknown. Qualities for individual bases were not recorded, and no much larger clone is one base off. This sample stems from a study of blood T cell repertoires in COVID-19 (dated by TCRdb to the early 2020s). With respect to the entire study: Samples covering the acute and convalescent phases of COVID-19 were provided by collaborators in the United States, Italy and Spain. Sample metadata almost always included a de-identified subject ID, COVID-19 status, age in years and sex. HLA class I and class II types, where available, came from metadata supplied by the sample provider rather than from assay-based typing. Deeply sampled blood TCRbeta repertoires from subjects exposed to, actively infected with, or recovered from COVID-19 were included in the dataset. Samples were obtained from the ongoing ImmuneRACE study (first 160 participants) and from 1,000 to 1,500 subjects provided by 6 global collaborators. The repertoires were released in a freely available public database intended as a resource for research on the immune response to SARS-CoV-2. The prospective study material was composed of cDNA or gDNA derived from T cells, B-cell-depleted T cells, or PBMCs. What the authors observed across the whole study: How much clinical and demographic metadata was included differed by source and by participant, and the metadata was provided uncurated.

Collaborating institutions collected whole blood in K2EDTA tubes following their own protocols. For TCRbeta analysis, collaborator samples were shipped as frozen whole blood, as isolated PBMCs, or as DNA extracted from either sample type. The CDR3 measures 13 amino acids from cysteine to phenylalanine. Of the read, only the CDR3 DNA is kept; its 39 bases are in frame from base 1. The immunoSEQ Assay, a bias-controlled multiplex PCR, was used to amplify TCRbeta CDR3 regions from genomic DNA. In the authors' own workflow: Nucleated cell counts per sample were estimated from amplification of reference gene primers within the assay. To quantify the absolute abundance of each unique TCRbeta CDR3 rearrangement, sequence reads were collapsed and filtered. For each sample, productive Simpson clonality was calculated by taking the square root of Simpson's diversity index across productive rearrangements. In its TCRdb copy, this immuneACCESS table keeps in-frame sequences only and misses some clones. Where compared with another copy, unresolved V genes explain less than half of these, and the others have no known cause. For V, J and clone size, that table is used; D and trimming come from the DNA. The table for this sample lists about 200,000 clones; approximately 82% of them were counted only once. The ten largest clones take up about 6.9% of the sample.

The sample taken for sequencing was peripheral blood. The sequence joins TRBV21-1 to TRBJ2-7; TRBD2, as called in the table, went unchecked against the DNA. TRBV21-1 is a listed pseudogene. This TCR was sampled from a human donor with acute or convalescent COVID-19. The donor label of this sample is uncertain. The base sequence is TGTGCCAGCAGCTCTAGCGGGAGCCGGGTGGGGTACTTC. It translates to CASSSSGSRVGYF.